Below, 18 T cell receptor beta chains from the same sample are listed, as sequenced in a study of cytomegalovirus exposure and HLA in healthy donors. The PCR made use of 60 Vbeta and 13 Jbeta primers. Repertoires were generated with immunoSEQ multiplex PCR, while TCRdb's copy carries only in-frame clones and drops some. The table shows about 170,000 clones, with 75% to 90% occurring only once. Input material: PBMCs. All receptors derive from a male donor in good health and CMV-seronegative.

V usage is TRBV6-4 and J usage is TRBJ1-1; D is unresolved. Per germline, CDR1 MRHNA and CDR2 SNTAGT. The CDR3 loop spans 13 amino acids. Trimming stripped 6 bases from V and 7 bases from J, with 15 bases between. The CDR3 loop is CASRERSDREAFF. The DNA of the CDR3 is TGTGCCAGCAGGGAACGTAGCGACCGTGAAGCTTTCTTT.

In this sample, this clone turned up once. CDR3 DNA: TGCGCCAGCAGCTTGTCGGGGGTTAGCTCCTATAATTCACCCCTCCACTTT. Residues: CASSLSGVSSYNSPLHF. This chain joins TRBV5-1 and TRBJ1-6; D may be TRBD1 (5 bases). This CDR3 comprises 17 residues. Per the germline V gene, CDR1 is SGHRS and CDR2 is YFSETQ. Trimming took off 1 base at V and 0 bases at J, with 11 bases between the two ends.

This chain links TRBV5-6 with TRBJ1-1, with 9 bases matching TRBD1. The CDR3 loop spans 17 amino acids. J was trimmed by 3 bases and V by 0 bases; bases with no gene match: 9. In germline, CDR1 is SGHDT, CDR2 YYEEEE. CDR3 nucleotides: TGTGCCAGCAGCTTGGAGGGGACAGGGTCGGCGTACACTGAAGCTTTCTTT. Its translation: CASSLEGTGSAYTEAFF.

This rearrangement joins TRBV6-4 to TRBJ1-5, with D unclear. Germline V gives CDR1 MRHNA, CDR2 SNTAGT. This CDR3 is 12 amino acids long. The V end was cut by 6 bases, the J end by 3 bases, with 6 bases between. CDR3 loop: CASRQNNQPQHF. The DNA for the CDR3 is TGTGCCAGCAGACAGAACAATCAGCCCCAGCATTTT.

In its sample, this clone was seen a few times. This rearrangement joins TRBV5-4 to TRBJ1-1, with 8 bases fitting TRBD1. After removal of 0 bases from V and 8 bases from J, the junction contained 3 bases not matched to a gene. Germline values: CDR1 SGHNT, CDR2 YYREEE (reference sequence). The CDR3 is made up of 13 amino acids. The CDR3 here is CASSLVGQAEAFF. The CDR3 DNA is TGTGCCAGCAGCTTGGTGGGACAGGCCGAAGCTTTCTTT.

The J gene is TRBJ2-5, the V gene TRBV19, with 7 bases aligning to TRBD2. Per germline, CDR1 LNHDA and CDR2 SQIVND (reference sequence). V lost 1 base and J lost 5; bases outside the gene matches: 7. The CDR3 consists of 15 residues. CDR3 sequence reads: CASSIVGREGETQYF. The DNA for the CDR3 is TGTGCCAGTAGTATAGTTGGCAGGGAGGGGGAGACCCAGTACTTC.

The V and J genes are TRBV5-1 and TRBJ2-6; 7 bases are a match to TRBD1. The ends lost 4 bases at V and 1 base at J; junction bases unmatched: 14. Germline V lookup: CDR1 SGHRS, CDR2 YFSETQ. The CDR3 contains 19 residues. The CDR3 is CASSTPLVGGISGANVLTF. The CDR3 DNA reads as TGCGCCAGCAGCACACCTCTCGTAGGGGGCATTTCTGGGGCCAACGTCCTGACTTTC. The whole variable domain, filled in from reference TRBV5-1 and TRBJ2-6, reads KAGVTQTPRYLIKTRGQQVTLSCSPISGHRSVSWYQQTPGQGLQFLFEYFSETQRNKGNFPGRFSGRQFSNSRSEMNVSTLELGDSALYLCASSTPLVGGISGANVLTFGAGSRLTVL.

This clone was seen a single time. The chain uses TRBV27 and TRBJ1-1; D not resolved. The CDR3 is made up of 13 amino acids. Germline CDR1 reads MNHEY; CDR2 reads SMNVEV (reference sequence). With 2 bases removed from V and 1 base from J, the gap between germline ends came to 5 bases. CDR3 protein: CASSLKQNTEAFF. In DNA form, the CDR3 reads TGTGCCAGCAGTTTAAAACAGAACACTGAAGCTTTCTTT.

The rearrangement joins TRBV15 to TRBJ1-2; D may be TRBD1 (5 bases). CDR3 length equals 14 residues. The germline V gene encodes CDR1 LNHNV and CDR2 YYDKDF (reference sequence). Trimming removed 0 bases from V and 8 bases from J, with 13 bases in between. This CDR3 is CATSRDRAFGGYTF. The CDR3 bases are TGTGCCACCAGCAGAGACAGGGCTTTTGGGGGCTACACCTTC.

The gene calls are TRBV5-5 and TRBJ1-2; 8 bases map to TRBD1. The CDR3 totals 15 residues. V was pared by 4 bases and J by 0 bases, with 5 bases of the junction left unmatched. In germline, CDR1 is SGHKS, CDR2 YYEKEE (reference sequence). In nucleotides, the CDR3 is TGTGCCAGCAGCCCAGGGGGCAGCGCTAACTATGGCTACACCTTC. Its protein is CASSPGGSANYGYTF.

The chain links TRBV5-1 to TRBJ2-6, with a weak D call TRBD1 (5 bases). The V and J ends lost 1 base and 0 bases respectively, with 17 bases between them. Germline values: CDR1 SGHRS, CDR2 YFSETQ. There are 19 residues in the CDR3. CDR3 residues: CASSLRQGFPNSGANVLTF. For the CDR3, the DNA is TGCGCCAGCAGCTTGCGCCAGGGTTTCCCTAACTCTGGGGCCAACGTCCTGACTTTC.

The V gene is TRBV14, the J gene TRBJ2-4, with a tentative D call TRBD1 (6 bases). The CDR3 spans 13 residues. CDR1 SGHDN and CDR2 FVKESK come from the germline V gene. The V end was cut by 10 bases, the J end by 6 bases, with 16 bases between. The CDR3 spells CATSRDIGNIQYF. DNA for the CDR3: TGTGCCACCTCCCGGGACATAGGAAACATTCAGTACTTC.

For the CDR3, the DNA is TGCAGCGTTGGGGGACTAGGGTTTACGAACACCGGGGAGCTGTTTTTT. Protein product: CSVGGLGFTNTGELFF. This rearrangement joins TRBV29-1 to TRBJ2-2, with 8 bases fitting TRBD2. The CDR3 sequence is 16 residues long. The trim removed 4 bases at V and 0 bases at J, leaving 7 bases unmatched. Germline CDR1 and CDR2: SQVTM and ANQGSEA.

As concerns this clone: At one of its ends the junction is not consistent with the germline gene, which may arise from a read error. The chain combines TRBV5-1 with TRBJ2-3; D is tentatively TRBD1 or TRBD2 (5 bases each). The CDR3 runs 13 residues. Germline V lookup: CDR1 SGHRS, CDR2 YFSETQ. CDR3 sequence: CASSLGPGDTQYF. The CDR3, as DNA: TGCGCCAGCAGTTTGGGACCCGGGGATACGCAGTATTTT.

The gene calls are TRBV10-1 and TRBJ2-6; tentatively, D is TRBD1 (6 bases). V lost 5 bases and J lost 8, with 10 bases in between. Per the germline V gene, CDR1 is WNHNN and CDR2 is SYGVQD (reference sequence). This CDR3 region has 13 residues. The CDR3 sequence: CASSSQGTNVLTF. CDR3 nucleotide sequence: TGCGCCAGCAGTTCACAGGGAACCAACGTCCTGACTTTC.

This clone was seen only once. The rearrangement joins TRBV25-1 to TRBJ1-6; TRBD1 matches 10 bases. Germline assignment: CDR1 MGHDK and CDR2 SYGVNS. The length of the CDR3 is 14 residues. J gave up 11 bases and V 6 bases, and 7 bases lay outside the gene matches. For the CDR3, the DNA is TGTGCCAGCAGGCAGACAGGGGGCAGGACACCCCTCCACTTT. It is translated as CASRQTGGRTPLHF.

This clone was recorded only once. The rearrangement uses TRBV7-8 and TRBJ2-7, with TRBD2 identical over 7 bases. J lost 6 bases, V lost 4 bases, and 9 bases had no gene match. Looked up from germline, CDR1 is SGHVS and CDR2 is FQNEAQ. This CDR3 spans 14 amino acids. This CDR3 reads CASSSWGGPSEQYF. The CDR3 bases are TGTGCCAGCAGCTCTTGGGGAGGGCCCAGCGAGCAGTACTTC.

The chain is built from TRBV27 and TRBJ1-6; 8 positions match TRBD1. This CDR3 comprises 15 residues. Looked up from germline, CDR1 is MNHEY and CDR2 is SMNVEV (reference sequence). The ends lost 6 bases at V and 5 bases at J; junction bases unmatched: 6. DNA of the CDR3: TGTGCCAGCAGGACAGGGGCTGATCATAATTCACCCCTCCACTTT. It codes for CASRTGADHNSPLHF.